This note documents a single T cell receptor beta chain sequence. These data are taken from a study of blood T cell repertoires in COVID-19. Looking at the study overall: Specimens from acute and convalescent COVID-19 originated in the United States, Italy and Spain. PBMCs, B-cell-depleted T cells, or T cells provided the cDNA or gDNA that made up the material.

The CDR3 loop spans 18 amino acids. Germline assignment: CDR1 MNHEY and CDR2 SVGEGT. V shed 5 bases and J 2 bases; nucleotides not matched to a gene: 12. Libraries were prepared by immunoSEQ multiplex PCR; TCRdb keeps only in-frame clonotypes and omits some of them. The repertoire includes some 250,000 clones, nearly 90% of them detected once, and 0.8% sits in the top ten. Specimen: peripheral blood. The chain carries TRBV6-2 or TRBV6-3 and TRBJ1-5, with 10 bases fitting TRBD1. This TCR derives from a woman aged 30 to 39 with acute or convalescent COVID-19. Written as DNA, the CDR3 is TGTGCCAGCAGTGGGGACAGGGGATGGCTTTTCGGCAATCAGCCCCAGCATTTT. Protein product: CASSGDRGWLFGNQPQHF.